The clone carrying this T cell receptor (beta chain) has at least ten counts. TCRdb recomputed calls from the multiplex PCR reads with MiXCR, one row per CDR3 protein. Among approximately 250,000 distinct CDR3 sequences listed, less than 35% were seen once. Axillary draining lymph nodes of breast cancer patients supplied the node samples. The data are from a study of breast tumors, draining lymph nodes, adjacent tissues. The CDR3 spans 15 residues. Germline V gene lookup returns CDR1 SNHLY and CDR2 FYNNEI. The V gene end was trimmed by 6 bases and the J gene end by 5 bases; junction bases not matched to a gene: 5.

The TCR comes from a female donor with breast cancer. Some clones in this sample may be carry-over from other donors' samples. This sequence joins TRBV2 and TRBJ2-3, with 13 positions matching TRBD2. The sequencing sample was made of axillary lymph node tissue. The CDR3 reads CASSRLAGGGDTQYF. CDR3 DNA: TGTGCCAGCAGCCGACTAGCGGGAGGTGGAGATACGCAGTATTTT. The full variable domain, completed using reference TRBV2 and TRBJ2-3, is EPEVTQTPSHQVTQMGQEVILRCVPISNHLYFYWYRQILGQKVEFLVSFYNNEISEKSEIFDDQFSVERPDGSNFTLKIRSTKLEDSAMYFCASSRLAGGGDTQYFGPGTRLTVL.